The clone carrying this TCR beta chain was observed a few times. What it recognizes is unknown. The sample comes from a study of T cells after yellow fever vaccination. Study background: Preparation used SMART-Seq v4 Ultra Low Input for the low-cell-number fractions.

Conversion of TCR transcripts into cDNA relied on 5'RACE template switching, which added a universal primer site and UMIs. TCRdb re-called the 5' RACE reads with MiXCR, one entry per CDR3 protein. Of around 70,000 distinct CDR3 sequences in the sample, around 6.5% were seen once. CDR3 length: 17 amino acids. Trimming stripped 8 bases from V and 0 bases from J, with 17 bases between. Per the germline V gene, CDR1 is SNHLY and CDR2 is FYNNEI. Study-level results: Compared with primary, the secondary response was weaker and peaked at day 5, not 15. The presence of abundant clonotypes contaminating from the bulk population was possible in FACS-sorted repertoires.

The sequence was obtained from a man between 18 and 35 years old who received the YFV17D yellow fever vaccine. This chain connects TRBV2 to TRBJ2-6; possibly TRBD2 for D (5 bases). The sample was CD8+ T cells sorted from PBMCs, taken more than 4 days after the first yellow fever vaccination. CDR3 sequence: CASGSTGNTSGANVLTF. The CDR3 nucleotides read TGTGCCAGCGGCTCGACGGGAAATACCTCTGGGGCCAACGTCCTGACTTTC. Based on the CDR3 plus reference TRBV2 and TRBJ2-6, the full variable domain is EPEVTQTPSHQVTQMGQEVILRCVPISNHLYFYWYRQILGQKVEFLVSFYNNEISEKSEIFDDQFSVERPDGSNFTLKIRSTKLEDSAMYFCASGSTGNTSGANVLTFGAGSRLTVL.